Listed here are 26 T cell receptor beta chains from one sample, sequenced in a study of OX40 agonist ivuxolimab in advanced cancers. Profiled with immunoSEQ multiplex PCR; TCRdb holds only in-frame clones, not every one. The data contain about 37,000 clones, about 89% of them singletons. Sequenced material: CD4+ or CD8+ T cells sorted from blood, taken in a trial of the OX40 agonist ivuxolimab. The receptors shown here come from an adult with an advanced solid tumor such as melanoma, head and neck, liver or kidney cancer.

The rearrangement uses TRBV6-6 and TRBJ1-1; maybe TRBD1 (6 bases). Trimming removed 5 bases from V and 4 bases from J, with 11 bases in between. Germline V lookup: CDR1 MNHNY, CDR2 SVGAGI (reference sequence). The CDR3 is made up of 13 amino acids. The CDR3 sequence is CASSTGSLTEAFF. The CDR3 DNA follows: TGTGCCAGCAGTACAGGGAGCCTCACTGAAGCTTTCTTT.

The rearrangement joins TRBV5-4 to TRBJ2-3; D gene uncertain. V was clipped by 5 bases and J by 5 bases, with 15 bases between them. In germline, CDR1 is SGHNT, CDR2 YYREEE (reference sequence). CDR3 length equals 14 residues. CDR3 sequence (DNA): TGTGCCAGCAGGGACGGAACAACCAGAGATACGCAGTATTTT. Translation: CASRDGTTRDTQYF.

The rearrangement joins TRBV4-1 to TRBJ1-5; TRBD1 is a possible D gene (5 bases). V lost 1 base, J lost 4 bases, and 11 bases lay in between. Germline CDR1 reads MGHRA; CDR2 reads YSYEKL. The CDR3 contains 15 residues. The CDR3 protein is CASSQVRDLNQPQHF. In DNA, the CDR3 is TGCGCCAGCAGCCAAGTCCGGGACTTAAATCAGCCCCAGCATTTT.

The chain links TRBV6-5 to TRBJ2-7; 8 nucleotides agree with TRBD1. CDR1 is MNHEY and CDR2 is SVGAGI in the germline V gene. There are 15 residues in the CDR3. J lost 0 bases, V lost 4 bases, and 5 bases had no gene match. The CDR3 region is CASSSGQGTSYEQYF. The CDR3, as DNA: TGTGCCAGCAGTTCCGGACAGGGAACCTCCTACGAGCAGTACTTC.

The J gene is TRBJ1-4, the V gene TRBV4-1; 11 positions agree with TRBD1. The germline V gene has CDR1 MGHRA and CDR2 YSYEKL. This CDR3 spans 15 amino acids. After removal of 0 bases from V and 8 bases from J, the junction contained 2 bases not matched to a gene. CDR3 loop: CASSQEGTGGEKLFF. CDR3 DNA sequence: TGCGCCAGCAGCCAAGAGGGGACAGGGGGAGAAAAACTGTTTTTT.

This chain joins TRBV5-4 and TRBJ1-1; TRBD1 matches 7 bases. The CDR3 is made up of 17 amino acids. The ends lost 0 bases at V and 4 bases at J; junction bases unmatched: 12. Germline values: CDR1 SGHNT, CDR2 YYREEE (reference sequence). The CDR3 nucleotides are TGTGCCAGCAGCTTGGGAAACCCCTCAGGGGGAAGCACTGAAGCTTTCTTT. Translation: CASSLGNPSGGSTEAFF.

The V call is TRBV7-9, the J call TRBJ2-7; 9 nucleotides match TRBD1. V shed 3 bases, J shed 4 bases, and the junction held 4 bases outside the gene matches. Germline-derived CDR1 and CDR2 are SEHNR and FQNEAQ (reference sequence). The CDR3 spans 14 residues. The CDR3 loop is CASSFGTGRYEQYF. The CDR3 DNA reads TGTGCCAGCAGCTTCGGGACAGGGCGATACGAGCAGTACTTC.

This chain connects TRBV7-8 to TRBJ2-5, with D possibly being TRBD2 (7 bases). CDR3 length equals 13 residues. The V end lost 3 bases, the J end lost 4 bases, and 9 bases lay between the germline ends. Germline lookup yields CDR1 SGHVS and CDR2 FQNEAQ. The CDR3 spells CASSFGGRETQYF. The CDR3 DNA is TGTGCCAGCAGCTTCGGGGGGCGAGAGACCCAGTACTTC. Combining the CDR3 with reference TRBV7-8 and TRBJ2-5 gives the whole variable domain GAGVSQSPRYKVAKRGQDVALRCDPISGHVSLFWYQQALGQGPEFLTYFQNEAQLDKSGLPSDRFFAERPEGSVSTLKIQRTQQEDSAVYLCASSFGGRETQYFGPGTRLLVL.

The J gene is TRBJ2-3, the V gene TRBV2; 16 bases align to TRBD2. Germline V lookup: CDR1 SNHLY, CDR2 FYNNEI. Trimming cost V 6 bases and J 0 bases; bases outside gene matches: 6. This CDR3 has 18 amino acids. CDR3: CASRPGLAGGTSTDTQYF. The CDR3 coding sequence is TGTGCCAGCAGGCCGGGACTAGCGGGAGGGACTAGCACAGATACGCAGTATTTT.

The rearrangement joins TRBV4-1 to TRBJ2-2, with no clear D. The CDR3 sequence is 16 residues long. Germline V gives CDR1 MGHRA, CDR2 YSYEKL. V was trimmed by 4 bases and J by 0 bases, leaving 12 bases between them. CDR3 loop: CASSLFRSTNTGELFF. The CDR3 region has the DNA TGCGCCAGCAGCCTCTTCCGGAGCACGAACACCGGGGAGCTGTTTTTT.

The chain has TRBV5-6 and TRBJ1-1; D not certain. The germline V gene encodes CDR1 SGHDT and CDR2 YYEEEE. The CDR3 length is 14 residues. V lost 2 bases and J 1 base, leaving 9 bases between the germline ends. CDR3 protein: CASSLTTGNTEAFF. Here the CDR3 DNA reads TGTGCCAGCAGCTTAACCACCGGGAACACTGAAGCTTTCTTT.

The rearrangement uses TRBV6-5 and TRBJ1-1, with no clear D. The CDR3 covers 14 residues. Trimming left V 0 bases short and J 0 bases short, with 5 bases between. Germline CDR1 reads MNHEY; CDR2 reads SVGAGI. The CDR3 here is CASSYSAMNTEAFF. The CDR3, as DNA: TGTGCCAGCAGTTACTCTGCGATGAACACTGAAGCTTTCTTT.

CDR3 in DNA: TGTGCCAGTATGGGGGTCGGGGAGCAAGAGACCCAGTACTTC. Translation gives CASMGVGEQETQYF. This sequence joins TRBV19 and TRBJ2-5; D possibly uses TRBD1 or TRBD2 (5 bases each). This CDR3 region has 14 residues. V lost 7 bases to trimming and J lost 2 bases, with 14 bases between them. Germline V CDR1 and CDR2: LNHDA, SQIVND (reference sequence).

The chain employs TRBV7-9 and TRBJ2-5; D may be TRBD2 (6 bases). The CDR3 runs 14 residues. Trimming left V 8 bases short and J 5 bases short, with 18 bases between. The germline V gene encodes CDR1 SEHNR and CDR2 FQNEAQ (reference sequence). CDR3 sequence: CASSRGSPGETQYF. The CDR3 DNA follows: TGTGCCAGCTCCCGGGGGAGCCCGGGGGAGACCCAGTACTTC.

V usage is TRBV5-1 and J usage is TRBJ2-1; TRBD2 aligns across 7 bases. The CDR3 covers 17 residues. Germline CDR1 SGHRS, CDR2 YFSETQ. V was clipped by 0 bases and J by 11 bases; unmatched bases: 17. The CDR3 sequence: CASSLEPSAGLESKQFF. The CDR3 DNA sequence: TGCGCCAGCAGCTTGGAGCCCTCAGCGGGGCTTGAGAGTAAGCAGTTCTTC.

V gene TRBV7-9 combines with J gene TRBJ1-2; no clear D. With 6 bases removed from V and 4 bases from J, the gap between germline ends came to 15 bases. The CDR3 extends over 14 amino acids. CDR1 and CDR2 from the germline V gene are SEHNR and FQNEAQ (reference sequence). CDR3 residues: CASSEVLGGYGYTF. The CDR3 DNA follows: TGTGCCAGCAGTGAGGTGTTGGGAGGCTATGGCTACACCTTC. The variable domain in full, with the rest retrieved from reference TRBV7-9 and TRBJ1-2, is DTGVSQNPRHKITKRGQNVTFRCDPISEHNRLYWYRQTLGQGPEFLTYFQNEAQLEKSRLLSDRFSAERPKGSFSTLEIQRTEQGDSAMYLCASSEVLGGYGYTFGSGTRLTVV.

This clone was found a few times. The chain recombines TRBV18 with TRBJ1-2; D might be TRBD1 (5 bases). Germline V CDR1 and CDR2: KGHSH, LQKENI. The germline V and J ends were trimmed by 3 bases and 6 bases, with 11 bases remaining between them. The CDR3 consists of 13 residues. The chain's CDR3 is CASSPLQGDGYTF. CDR3 DNA sequence: TGTGCCAGCTCACCGTTGCAGGGTGATGGCTACACCTTC.

The chain joins TRBV19 to TRBJ2-3; possible D gene TRBD1, 5 bases. CDR1 is LNHDA and CDR2 is SQIVND in the germline V gene (reference sequence). V was cut by 3 bases and J by 6 bases, with 13 bases left in between. CDR3 length: 14 amino acids. As DNA, the CDR3 is TGTGCCAGTAGTATTCAGGGATCAGGTGATACGCAGTATTTT. The encoded protein is CASSIQGSGDTQYF.

The chain is built from TRBV6-1 and TRBJ2-1; tentative D call: TRBD1 (5 bases). The V gene lost 2 bases and the J gene lost 6 bases, with 11 bases spanning the gap. Germline CDR1 reads MNHNS; CDR2 reads SASEGT. The CDR3 has 14 residues. DNA of the CDR3: TGTGCCAGCAGTGAACCGGGCAGGGCCAATGAGCAGTTCTTC. Translating gives CASSEPGRANEQFF.

This clone has a single count. This sequence joins TRBV18 and TRBJ2-2; D not resolved. CDR3 length: 15 amino acids. Trimming left V 4 bases short and J 1 base short, with 10 bases between. Per germline, CDR1 KGHSH and CDR2 LQKENI. CDR3 sequence (DNA): TGTGCCAGCTCACGGGTAGTCCGGAACACCGGGGAGCTGTTTTTT. Its protein is CASSRVVRNTGELFF.

The chain recombines TRBV19 with TRBJ1-4; the D is unclear. The germline V gene encodes CDR1 LNHDA and CDR2 SQIVND (reference sequence). The CDR3 totals 16 residues. V shed 5 bases and J shed 5 bases, with 18 bases lying between them. CDR3: CASSHRSPPANEKLFF. The CDR3 nucleotides are TGTGCCAGTAGTCATCGGTCGCCACCTGCCAATGAAAAACTGTTTTTT.

This chain connects TRBV4-1 to TRBJ2-7, with D unresolved. The CDR3 covers 13 residues. Trimming removed 6 bases from V and 4 bases from J, with 13 bases in between. The germline gives CDR1 MGHRA, CDR2 YSYEKL. DNA for the CDR3: TGCGCCAGCAGTCTTTCTTTGGGATACGAGCAGTACTTC. Translating it yields CASSLSLGYEQYF.

This chain links TRBV10-2 with TRBJ2-7, with D perhaps matching TRBD2 (5 bases). This CDR3 has 13 residues. CDR1 is WSHSY, CDR2 SAAADI, per germline. V lost 6 bases and J lost 2, with 11 bases in between. CDR3 region: CASSEDGTYEQYF. The DNA of the CDR3 is TGCGCCAGCAGCGAGGACGGGACCTACGAGCAGTACTTC.

The chain joins TRBV29-1 to TRBJ1-1, with 9 nucleotides matching TRBD1. This CDR3 contains 13 residues. Germline assignment: CDR1 SQVTM and CDR2 ANQGSEA. The CDR3 spells CSGGDREGTEAFF. The DNA of the CDR3 is TGCAGTGGGGGGGACAGGGAGGGCACTGAAGCTTTCTTT.

The V gene is TRBV6-5, the J gene TRBJ2-7; possibly TRBD1 or TRBD2 for D (5 bases each). CDR1 is MNHEY and CDR2 is SVGAGI in the germline V gene. The CDR3 has 12 residues. Trimming took 10 bases from V and 2 from J, leaving 12 bases between them. Written as DNA, the CDR3 is TGTGCCACCCGGGACCTTCCCTACGAGCAGTACTTC. Residues: CATRDLPYEQYF.

The chain joins TRBV28 to TRBJ2-5, with D perhaps matching TRBD1 (5 bases). From germline, CDR1 is MDHEN and CDR2 SYDVKM. V lost 0 bases and J lost 5, with 10 bases in between. The CDR3 covers 14 residues. The DNA for the CDR3 is TGTGCCAGCAGTTTATGGGGCAGGGATGAGACCCAGTACTTC. Translated, it gives CASSLWGRDETQYF.